This entry lists 18 T cell receptor beta chains sequenced from one sample in a study of blood T cell repertoires in COVID-19. Using immunoSEQ multiplex PCR, the repertoire was profiled, and TCRdb retains in-frame clones only, with some absent. This table holds approximately 150,000 clones, 85% to 90% found once. The source material was peripheral blood. Source of these receptors: a woman between 65 and 79 years old with acute or convalescent COVID-19.

The chain couples TRBV7-9 to TRBJ1-2; TRBD1 matches 12 bases. Trimming cost V 5 bases and J 7 bases; bases outside gene matches: 5. CDR3 length: 14 residues. The germline CDR1 and CDR2 sequences are SEHNR and FQNEAQ (reference sequence). CDR3 amino acids: CASSLGQGASGYTF. In DNA form, the CDR3 reads TGTGCCAGCAGCCTGGGACAGGGGGCGTCTGGCTACACCTTC.

A remark on this clone: A junction boundary mismatches the germline segment, possibly from a read error. The V and J genes are TRBV6-5 and TRBJ2-7; TRBD1 agrees at 7 bases. This CDR3 region has 12 residues. Germline V gives CDR1 MNHEY, CDR2 SVGAGI. The CDR3, as DNA: TGTGCCAGCAGTTCATGGACAGGAACCGTATTCTTC. It specifies CASSSWTGTVFF.

This chain connects TRBV28 to TRBJ2-5; weak D call: TRBD2 (6 bases). The CDR3 totals 16 residues. The ends were cut back, 6 bases at V and 3 bases at J, with 20 bases in the middle. The germline gives CDR1 MDHEN, CDR2 SYDVKM. The CDR3 bases are TGTGCCAGCAGCCCCGGTATCGTTAGCGGCAAAGAGACCCAGTACTTC. This sequence encodes CASSPGIVSGKETQYF.

V and J are TRBV9 and TRBJ2-1; D is unclear. Germline V gives CDR1 SGDLS, CDR2 YYNGEE. The CDR3 consists of 13 residues. Trimming took off 2 bases at V and 8 bases at J, with 11 bases between the two ends. The CDR3 is CASSVSSVDEQFF. The CDR3 coding sequence is TGTGCCAGCAGCGTTTCCAGCGTGGATGAGCAGTTCTTC.

The J gene is TRBJ1-5, the V gene TRBV27; D call uncertain. This CDR3 is 13 amino acids long. V dropped 3 bases and J dropped 6 bases, with 9 bases sitting between them. Germline CDR1 reads MNHEY; CDR2 reads SMNVEV (reference sequence). In DNA form, the CDR3 reads TGTGCCAGCAGTTTCGCCCCGAGTCAGCCCCAGCATTTT. This codes for CASSFAPSQPQHF.

The chain recombines TRBV10-3 with TRBJ2-1; weak D call: TRBD2 (5 bases). The germline V and J ends were trimmed by 3 bases and 5 bases, with 14 bases remaining between them. The CDR3 has 15 amino acids. The germline V gene encodes CDR1 ENHRY and CDR2 SYGVKD. The CDR3 DNA follows: TGTGCCATCAGTGAACCCGGGATTGGGGACAATGAGCAGTTCTTC. Protein product: CAISEPGIGDNEQFF.

V and J are TRBV19 and TRBJ1-4; TRBD1 matches at 11 bases. Germline loops: CDR1 LNHDA, CDR2 SQIVND (reference sequence). Trimming removed 9 bases from V and 10 bases from J; junction bases left unmatched: 7. The CDR3 has 13 residues. CDR3 amino acids: CASHTGTGGKLFF. The CDR3 DNA reads TGTGCCAGCCATACGGGGACAGGGGGAAAACTGTTTTTT.

V gene TRBV29-1 combines with J gene TRBJ1-3; D not certain. The CDR3 has 14 residues. V was shortened by 3 bases and J by 4 bases, with 13 bases between the two germline ends. Germline V gene data show CDR1 as SQVTM and CDR2 as ANQGSEA. The CDR3 DNA sequence: TGCAGCGTTGACCGCGGTAGTGGGGGAAACACCATATATTTT. Its protein product is CSVDRGSGGNTIYF. The entire variable domain, with the rest obtained from reference TRBV29-1 and TRBJ1-3, is as follows: SAVISQKPSRDICQRGTSLTIQCQVDSQVTMMFWYRQQPGQSLTLIATANQGSEATYESGFVIDKFPISRPNLTFSTLTVSNMSPEDSSIYLCSVDRGSGGNTIYFGEGSWLTVV.

V is TRBV4-2 and J is TRBJ1-2; D perhaps matches TRBD1 (5 bases). With 0 bases removed from V and 4 bases from J, the gap between germline ends came to 12 bases. CDR1 and CDR2 (germline): LGHNA, YNFKEQ. CDR3 length: 15 amino acids. The CDR3 DNA reads as TGTGCCAGCAGCCAAGATGGTGGGGGGTCCTATGGCTACACCTTC. This encodes CASSQDGGGSYGYTF.

The V gene is TRBV7-9, the J gene TRBJ1-1, with 8 bases fitting TRBD1. V lost 4 bases, J lost 7 bases, and 5 bases stayed unmatched. CDR3 length equals 13 residues. Germline values: CDR1 SEHNR, CDR2 FQNEAQ (reference sequence). DNA for the CDR3: TGTGCCAGCAGCTCGGGGACAGGTAATGAAGCTTTCTTT. Translation: CASSSGTGNEAFF. Looking up the rest from reference TRBV7-9 and TRBJ1-1 gives the full variable domain: DTGVSQNPRHKITKRGQNVTFRCDPISEHNRLYWYRQTLGQGPEFLTYFQNEAQLEKSRLLSDRFSAERPKGSFSTLEIQRTEQGDSAMYLCASSSGTGNEAFFGQGTRLTVV.

The chain combines TRBV6-2 or TRBV6-3 with TRBJ1-6; maybe TRBD1 (5 bases). The CDR3 contains 15 residues. The V end was cut by 3 bases, the J end by 8 bases, with 14 bases between. Per germline, CDR1 MNHEY and CDR2 SVGEGT. The CDR3 protein is CASSYSGLKDSPLHF. The CDR3 DNA reads as TGTGCCAGCAGTTATTCAGGGTTGAAGGATTCACCCCTCCACTTT.

The rearrangement joins TRBV28 to TRBJ1-2; the match to TRBD1 covers 7 bases. The germline CDR1 and CDR2 sequences are MDHEN and SYDVKM. The V gene end was trimmed by 7 bases and the J gene end by 0 bases; junction bases not matched to a gene: 11. The CDR3 totals 16 residues. DNA for the CDR3: TGTGCCAGCAATCAATGGGGGACAGCCACTAACTATGGCTACACCTTC. Protein: CASNQWGTATNYGYTF.

The chain couples TRBV4-3 to TRBJ1-2, with TRBD1 matching 8 bases. The germline V gene has CDR1 LGHNA and CDR2 YSLEER. With 0 bases clipped from V and 1 base from J, the junction kept 1 base outside the gene matches. The CDR3 length is 15 residues. This chain's CDR3 is CASSQDTGGNYGYTF. The CDR3 nucleotides are TGCGCCAGCAGCCAAGATACAGGGGGTAACTATGGCTACACCTTC.

The chain joins TRBV5-8 to TRBJ2-2; D unresolved. Trimming cost V 5 bases and J 4 bases, with 15 bases left between them. CDR3 length equals 15 residues. CDR1 SGHTS and CDR2 YDEGEE come from the germline V gene. This chain's CDR3 is CASSSRRVGTGELFF. The DNA for the CDR3 is TGTGCCAGCAGTTCCCGTCGGGTCGGCACCGGGGAGCTGTTTTTT.

The V and J genes are TRBV6-5 and TRBJ1-5, with D possibly TRBD1 on 5 matching bases. Germline V gene lookup returns CDR1 MNHEY and CDR2 SVGAGI. CDR3 length equals 16 residues. The V end lost 4 bases, the J end lost 4 bases, and 17 bases lay between the germline ends. The CDR3 reads CASSLGGTTANQPQHF. CDR3 DNA: TGTGCCAGCAGTTTAGGCGGGACGACAGCTAATCAGCCCCAGCATTTT.

This clone appeared a few times. The chain uses TRBV3-1 (or the pseudogene TRBV3-2) and TRBJ1-2, with a weak D call TRBD1 (5 bases). The CDR3 has 14 amino acids. The germline V and J ends were trimmed by 4 bases and 7 bases, with 16 bases remaining between them. Germline values: CDR1 LGHDT, CDR2 YNNKEL (reference sequence). The chain's CDR3 is CASSLGVVKGGYTF. CDR3 coding DNA: TGTGCCAGCAGCCTAGGGGTAGTTAAGGGTGGCTACACCTTC.

Note on this clone: In the same sample, other DNA sequences code for this CDR3. This chain joins TRBV19 and TRBJ1-5; D not certain. This CDR3 comprises 13 residues. The V gene lost 3 bases and the J gene lost 2 bases, with 5 bases spanning the gap. Germline CDR1 is LNHDA and CDR2 is SQIVND (reference sequence). The CDR3 sequence: CASSIRGNQPQHF. The CDR3, as DNA: TGTGCCAGTAGTATTCGGGGCAATCAGCCCCAGCATTTT.

This chain links TRBV24-1 with TRBJ2-3; 9 bases align to TRBD1. CDR1 and CDR2 from the germline V gene are KGHDR and SFDVKD. The V and J ends lost 4 bases and 3 bases, in that order; junction bases with no gene match: 10. This CDR3 spans 17 amino acids. DNA for the CDR3: TGTGCCACCAGTGAAGGAACACAGGGGGCGATGACAGATACGCAGTATTTT. This gives the protein CATSEGTQGAMTDTQYF.